The following is a T cell receptor (beta chain) sequence with its context. One entry per CDR3 protein results from TCRdb running MiXCR on the 5' RACE reads. The data contain roughly 85,000 distinct CDR3 sequences, about an eighth of them singletons. V lost 4 bases, J lost 3 bases, and 9 bases stayed unmatched. The CDR3 sequence is 16 residues long. Germline CDR1 MNHEY, CDR2 SMNVEV (reference sequence). The sample belongs to a study of T cells after yellow fever vaccination. Regarding the study as a whole: Post-booster reappearance was seen for most primary-vaccination clones (roughly 96% CD4, 88% CD8).

This receptor was obtained from a man aged 18 to 29 who received the YFV17D yellow fever vaccine. This sample comprised CD8+ T cells not binding an NS4B(214-222) dextramer, sorted from PBMCs, obtained roughly 20 days after the first yellow fever vaccination. This chain uses TRBV27 with TRBJ2-7; TRBD2 matches 10 bases. The CDR3: CASSYLAGESLYEQYF. The CDR3 region has the DNA TGTGCCAGCAGTTACCTAGCGGGGGAATCTCTCTACGAGCAGTACTTC.